This is a list of T cell receptor beta chains from one sample in a study of blood T cell repertoires in COVID-19. Measured with immunoSEQ multiplex PCR; TCRdb has only the in-frame clones, and not every one. The table lists about 120,000 clones, about 80% of them singletons. Sequencing was carried out using peripheral blood. Source of these receptors: a woman aged 80 or older with acute or convalescent COVID-19. Each CDR3 is given with its conserved first and last residue. Each record gives: J gene, V gene, clone size, D gene, CDR3 protein, CDR3 DNA. A D gene is named only where the DNA matches it firmly. The listing skips clone size in some rows; elsewhere it reads once, few, many or a size class.

TRBJ1-1	TRBV7-3	.	TRBD1	CASSLGQGEAFF	TGTGCCAGCAGCTTAGGACAGGGGGAAGCTTTCTTT
TRBJ2-1	TRBV19	.	TRBD1	CASSIGGTGVHNEQFF	TGTGCCAGTAGTATAGGTGGGACAGGGGTCCACAATGAGCAGTTCTTC
TRBJ2-5	TRBV7-3	.	TRBD1	CASSYQQGLAETQYF	TGTGCCAGCAGCTACCAACAGGGGTTGGCAGAGACCCAGTACTTC
TRBJ1-3	TRBV6-5	.	TRBD1	CASWTGGGNTIYF	TGTGCCAGCTGGACAGGGGGAGGAAACACCATATATTTT
TRBJ1-2	TRBV20-1	few	TRBD1	CSASSGTGDGYTF	TGCAGTGCTAGTAGCGGGACAGGGGATGGCTACACCTTC
TRBJ2-1	TRBV4-3	few	TRBD2	CASSQLAGAPSEQFF	TGCGCCAGCAGCCAACTAGCGGGAGCCCCAAGTGAGCAGTTCTTC
TRBJ1-5	TRBV27	.	.	CASSFNRVSQPQHF	TGTGCCAGCAGTTTCAACAGGGTGAGTCAGCCCCAGCATTTT
TRBJ1-1	TRBV10-3	.	.	CAISESWRGTEAFF	TGTGCCATCAGTGAGTCGTGGCGGGGGACTGAAGCTTTCTTT
TRBJ2-7	TRBV4-2	.	TRBD2	CASSQVLAGGGSYEQYF	TGTGCCAGCAGCCAGGTACTAGCGGGAGGGGGGTCCTACGAGCAGTACTTC
TRBJ1-4	TRBV4-1	.	TRBD1	CASSQETGSWEKLFF	TGCGCCAGCAGCCAAGAGACAGGGAGTTGGGAAAAACTGTTTTTT